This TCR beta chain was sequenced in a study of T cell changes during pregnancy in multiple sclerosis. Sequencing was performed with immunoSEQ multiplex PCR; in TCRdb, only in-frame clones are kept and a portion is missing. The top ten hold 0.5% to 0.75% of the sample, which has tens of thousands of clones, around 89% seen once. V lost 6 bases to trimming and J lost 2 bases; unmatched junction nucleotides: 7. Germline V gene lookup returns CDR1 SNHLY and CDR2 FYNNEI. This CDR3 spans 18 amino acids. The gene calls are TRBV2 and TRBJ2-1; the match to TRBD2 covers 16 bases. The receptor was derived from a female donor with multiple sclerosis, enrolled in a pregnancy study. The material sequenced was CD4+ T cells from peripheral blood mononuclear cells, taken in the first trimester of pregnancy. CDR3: CASRGTSGRAGTYNEQFF. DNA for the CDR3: TGTGCCAGCAGGGGGACTAGCGGGAGGGCTGGGACCTACAATGAGCAGTTCTTC.